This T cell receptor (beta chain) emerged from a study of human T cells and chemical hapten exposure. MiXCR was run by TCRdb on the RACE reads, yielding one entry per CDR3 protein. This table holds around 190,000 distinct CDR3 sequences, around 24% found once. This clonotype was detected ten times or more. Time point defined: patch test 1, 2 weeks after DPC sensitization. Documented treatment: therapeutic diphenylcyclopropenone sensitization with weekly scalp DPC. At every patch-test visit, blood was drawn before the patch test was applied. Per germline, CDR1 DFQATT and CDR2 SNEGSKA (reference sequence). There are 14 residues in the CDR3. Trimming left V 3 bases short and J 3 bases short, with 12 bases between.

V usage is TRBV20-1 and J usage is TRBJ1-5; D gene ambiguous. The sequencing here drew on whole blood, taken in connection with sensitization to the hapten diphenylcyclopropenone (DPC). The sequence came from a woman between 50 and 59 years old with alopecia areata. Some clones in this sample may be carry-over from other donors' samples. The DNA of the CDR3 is TGCAGTGCTAGCGACCAGAGGTACAATCAGCCCCAGCATTTT. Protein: CSASDQRYNQPQHF.